The T cell receptor beta chain under discussion was sequenced for a study of cytomegalovirus exposure and HLA in healthy donors. General study points: Across donors, sequencing depth was assumed by presence/absence analyses to be roughly uniform.

CDR3 size: 17 residues. The germline CDR1 and CDR2 sequences are MNHEY and SMNVEV (reference sequence). V lost 8 bases and J lost 3; bases outside the gene matches: 10. Healthy bone marrow donors made up the donor group. Remarks on this clone: Its antigen is currently unknown.

The PCR made use of 60 Vbeta and 13 Jbeta primers. Original methodology: In a later analysis, the count reached about 82 million unique TCR beta chains, with 8.5 million to 14 million shared. The assay was immunoSEQ multiplex PCR, and TCRdb's table has in-frame clones only and misses some. For V, J and clone size, that table is used; D and trimming come from the DNA. This sample yields approximately 220,000 clones, of which 60% to 80% are seen a single time; about 1.9% belongs to the top ten. Material for sequencing was PBMCs. This clonotype originated in a woman in her 30s in good health and CMV-seronegative. The chain combines TRBV27 with TRBJ2-2; 12 nucleotides line up with TRBD1. Written as DNA, the CDR3 is TGTGCCAGCTCGCCCGGGACAGGGGGCTTGGACACCGGGGAGCTGTTTTTT. Its translation: CASSPGTGGLDTGELFF.